A single sample is the source of the 29 T cell receptor beta chains below, sequenced in a study of a mutant IDH1 vaccine in newly diagnosed glioma (dated by TCRdb to the early 2020s). For these receptors, no antigen is known. The library was prepared using the immunoSEQ multiplex PCR assay. TCRdb holds this immuneACCESS table with in-frame rearrangements only. Some clones are missing; in checked studies, unresolved V genes explain under half, and the rest has no known cause. Recorded for this sample are roughly 38,000 clones; roughly 80% of them occurred a single time. Around 5.3% of the sample is in the top ten clones. The time point label on this specimen signifies: week 23, last vaccination. Each vaccine dose, consisting of 300 ug of a 20-mer mutant IDH1 peptide in Montanide, was administered subcutaneously with topical imiquimod. Sequences were derived from PBMCs, sampled from a glioma patient whose treatment included an IDH1 peptide vaccine. These receptors all stem from a man in his fifties or sixties with glioma.

The CDR3 region has the DNA TGTGCCAGCACTTCGGCAGCATACAATGAGCAGTTCTTC. Translated: CASTSAAYNEQFF. The chain couples TRBV2 to TRBJ2-1; D call uncertain. Germline CDR1 SNHLY, CDR2 FYNNEI. V was cut by 7 bases and J by 4 bases, with 11 bases left in between. CDR3 length equals 13 residues.

This clone was counted once. The rearrangement links TRBV5-1 to TRBJ2-7, with a possible D match to TRBD2 (6 bases). Germline lookup yields CDR1 SGHRS and CDR2 YFSETQ. V shed 1 base and J shed 2 bases, with 13 bases lying between them. The CDR3 runs to 15 residues. CDR3 nucleotides: TGCGCCAGCAGCTTGTTGCGGGATCCCACCTACGAGCAGTACTTC. This translates into CASSLLRDPTYEQYF.

The chain is built from TRBV30 and TRBJ2-2; 11 bases are shared with TRBD2. The CDR3 contains 18 residues. Germline trimming cut 0 bases from V and 0 bases from J; bases unmatched to any gene: 6. Germline lookup yields CDR1 GTSNPN and CDR2 SVGIG (reference sequence). CDR3 coding DNA: TGTGCCTGGAGTGTATCCCGACTAGCGGGGACGAACACCGGGGAGCTGTTTTTT. Translated: CAWSVSRLAGTNTGELFF.

The CDR3 loop is CASSELPRSGQYF. CDR3 nucleotides: TGTGCCAGCAGTGAACTTCCCCGATCGGGGCAGTATTTT. V gene TRBV25-1 combines with J gene TRBJ2-3; no reliable D call. Trimming took off 2 bases at V and 11 bases at J, with 14 bases between the two ends. The CDR3 has 13 residues. Germline CDR1 MGHDK, CDR2 SYGVNS.

For the CDR3, the DNA is TGTGCCAGCAGCGGGGAACGGGGAGCTGAAGCTTTCTTT. Its translation: CASSGERGAEAFF. V and J are TRBV5-6 and TRBJ1-1, with D unclear. CDR1 and CDR2 (germline): SGHDT, YYEEEE. Between the trimmed V and J ends, which lost 4 bases and 6 bases, there was a span of 13 bases. The CDR3 spans 13 residues.

The genes are TRBV9 and TRBJ2-7, with D unclear. Germline-derived CDR1 and CDR2 are SGDLS and YYNGEE. The CDR3 contains 12 residues. Trimming stripped 5 bases from V and 3 bases from J, with 9 bases between. CDR3 loop: CASSNKDYEQYF. The CDR3 DNA sequence: TGTGCCAGCAGTAACAAGGACTACGAGCAGTACTTC.

The chain carries TRBV5-1 and TRBJ2-1, with 13 bases aligning to TRBD2. Per the germline V gene, CDR1 is SGHRS and CDR2 is YFSETQ. This CDR3 is 17 amino acids long. With 5 bases clipped from V and 0 bases from J, the junction kept 5 bases outside the gene matches. The CDR3: CASSWTSGGSSYNEQFF. The CDR3 nucleotides read TGCGCCAGCAGTTGGACTAGCGGGGGTAGCTCCTACAATGAGCAGTTCTTC.

This sequence joins TRBV6-1 and TRBJ1-2; weak D call: TRBD1 (5 bases). Trimming took 2 bases from V and 2 from J, leaving 12 bases between them. The germline gives CDR1 MNHNS, CDR2 SASEGT. The CDR3 extends over 15 amino acids. The CDR3 DNA reads as TGTGCCAGCAGTGAAAGGGCCGGGGGGAACTATGGCTACACCTTC. Translating gives CASSERAGGNYGYTF.

This rearrangement joins TRBV28 to TRBJ1-1; D is perhaps TRBD1 (6 bases). The V end was cut by 5 bases, the J end by 1 base, with 8 bases between. The CDR3 loop spans 13 amino acids. Germline V gives CDR1 MDHEN, CDR2 SYDVKM. The CDR3 region has the DNA TGTGCCAGCAGTGCCAGGGGGAACACTGAAGCTTTCTTT. Translating gives CASSARGNTEAFF.

The chain couples TRBV19 to TRBJ1-2; D gene unclear. Germline V lookup: CDR1 LNHDA, CDR2 SQIVND (reference sequence). CDR3 length: 12 amino acids. Trimming removed 5 bases from V and 0 bases from J, with 4 bases in between. The CDR3 region has the DNA TGTGCCAGTAGTCTATCTAACTATGGCTACACCTTC. This gives the protein CASSLSNYGYTF.

This clone occurred a few times. Other nucleotide sequences from this sample produce the same CDR3. The chain couples TRBV5-1 to TRBJ2-7, with 8 nucleotides matching TRBD2. Unmatched junction bases numbered 3, after V lost 2 bases and J lost 2 bases. Germline V CDR1 and CDR2: SGHRS, YFSETQ. This CDR3 has 14 amino acids. The chain's CDR3 is CASSFSGGAYEQYF. The CDR3 nucleotides read TGCGCCAGCAGCTTTTCCGGGGGGGCCTACGAGCAGTACTTC. The entire variable domain, with the rest obtained from reference TRBV5-1 and TRBJ2-7, is as follows: KAGVTQTPRYLIKTRGQQVTLSCSPISGHRSVSWYQQTPGQGLQFLFEYFSETQRNKGNFPGRFSGRQFSNSRSEMNVSTLELGDSALYLCASSFSGGAYEQYFGPGTRLTVT.

The rearrangement links TRBV19 to TRBJ1-3, with D unclear. Trimming pared 9 bases from V and 1 base from J, leaving 10 bases between. The CDR3 is made up of 13 amino acids. Looked up from germline, CDR1 is LNHDA and CDR2 is SQIVND (reference sequence). The DNA for the CDR3 is TGTGCCAGCGCAGTGGAATCTGGAAACACCATATATTTT. Its protein product is CASAVESGNTIYF.

V gene TRBV7-3 combines with J gene TRBJ1-1; D ambiguous. CDR3 length equals 13 residues. The V and J ends lost 3 bases and 1 base respectively, with 6 bases between them. Looked up from germline, CDR1 is SGHTA and CDR2 is FQGTGA. The CDR3 DNA is TGTGCCAGCAGCTTGACTCAGAACACTGAAGCTTTCTTT. Protein product: CASSLTQNTEAFF.

The V gene is TRBV9, the J gene TRBJ2-3, with TRBD1 matching over 9 bases. The CDR3 sequence is 15 residues long. Germline CDR1 SGDLS, CDR2 YYNGEE. Trimming took 4 bases from V and 1 from J; bases not matched to a gene: 4. The CDR3 DNA follows: TGTGCCAGCAGCCCTAGACAGGGGGGCACAGATACGCAGTATTTT. Protein: CASSPRQGGTDTQYF. The whole variable domain, remainder taken from reference TRBV9 and TRBJ2-3, is DSGVTQTPKHLITATGQRVTLRCSPRSGDLSVYWYQQSLDQGLQFLIQYYNGEERAKGNILERFSAQQFPDLHSELNLSSLELGDSALYFCASSPRQGGTDTQYFGPGTRLTVL.

This chain links TRBV5-6 with TRBJ2-7, with 9 bases that match TRBD1. In germline, CDR1 is SGHDT, CDR2 YYEEEE. V shed 5 bases, J shed 2 bases, and the junction held 2 bases outside the gene matches. CDR3 size: 13 residues. CDR3 amino acids: CASSWTGAYEQYF. CDR3 nucleotides: TGTGCCAGCAGTTGGACAGGGGCCTACGAGCAGTACTTC.

A single count supports this clone. The chain couples TRBV7-8 to TRBJ2-2, with D uncertain. Germline V CDR1 and CDR2: SGHVS, FQNEAQ. V lost 5 bases and J 1 base, leaving 14 bases between the germline ends. There are 16 residues in the CDR3. The CDR3 loop reads CASSPTRTENTGELFF. The CDR3 DNA is TGTGCCAGCAGCCCTACACGGACGGAGAACACCGGGGAGCTGTTTTTT.

V and J are TRBV11-2 and TRBJ2-7; 10 bases line up with TRBD1. Germline lookup yields CDR1 SGHAT and CDR2 FQNNGV. J gave up 1 base and V 5 bases, and 14 bases lay outside the gene matches. This CDR3 comprises 18 residues. The CDR3 loop is CASSPLDRGKEKSYEQYF. The DNA of the CDR3 is TGTGCCAGCAGCCCGTTGGACAGGGGGAAAGAAAAATCCTACGAGCAGTACTTC.

The V gene is TRBV4-1, the J gene TRBJ2-7; 11 bases are a match to TRBD1. The CDR3 consists of 17 residues. Germline assignment: CDR1 MGHRA and CDR2 YSYEKL. V gave up 4 bases and J gave up 4 bases; unmatched junction bases: 12. CDR3 nucleotides: TGCGCCAGCAGCCCAGGTCGGGACAGGGGGTTGTTTTACGAGCAGTACTTC. Its protein is CASSPGRDRGLFYEQYF.

This clone has a handful of counts. The chain employs TRBV18 and TRBJ1-5; D remains unclear. Trimming shortened V by 3 bases and J by 7 bases, and 13 bases separated the two germline ends. Germline CDR1 reads KGHSH; CDR2 reads LQKENI. The CDR3 is made up of 14 amino acids. CDR3 nucleotide sequence: TGTGCCAGCTCACCTTCAGCCGAGGTGCAGCCCCAGCATTTT. This codes for CASSPSAEVQPQHF.

The chain uses TRBV9 and TRBJ1-3; no reliable D call. The V end lost 2 bases, the J end lost 0 bases, and 9 bases lay between the germline ends. This CDR3 contains 15 residues. Germline V gene sequence: CDR1 SGDLS, CDR2 YYNGEE. The CDR3 DNA reads as TGTGCCAGCAGCGTGAATCCGGGCTCTGGAAACACCATATATTTT. It translates to CASSVNPGSGNTIYF. Supplemented by reference TRBV9 and TRBJ1-3, the full variable domain reads DSGVTQTPKHLITATGQRVTLRCSPRSGDLSVYWYQQSLDQGLQFLIQYYNGEERAKGNILERFSAQQFPDLHSELNLSSLELGDSALYFCASSVNPGSGNTIYFGEGSWLTVV.

The rearrangement joins TRBV6-5 to TRBJ2-5; no clear D gene. The CDR3 is made up of 12 amino acids. Trimming removed 8 bases from V and 2 bases from J, with 9 bases in between. CDR1 MNHEY and CDR2 SVGAGI come from the germline V gene. The DNA for the CDR3 is TGTGCCAGCGGAAGGAGACAAGAGACCCAGTACTTC. Protein: CASGRRQETQYF.

This chain uses TRBV5-1 with TRBJ2-7; D tentatively reads TRBD1 or TRBD2 (5 bases each). Germline V CDR1 and CDR2: SGHRS, YFSETQ. The CDR3 has 15 residues. Trimming took 3 bases from V and 3 from J, leaving 16 bases between them. DNA for the CDR3: TGCGCCAGCAGCTCCAACCGGGACGGAAACTACGAGCAGTACTTC. This gives the protein CASSSNRDGNYEQYF.

The chain uses TRBV4-2 and TRBJ2-5; 16 nucleotides agree with TRBD2. Germline trimming cut 3 bases from V and 4 bases from J; bases unmatched to any gene: 5. The CDR3 consists of 17 residues. Germline assignment: CDR1 LGHNA and CDR2 YNFKEQ. The CDR3 coding sequence is TGTGCCAGCAGCCAGGGGACTAGCGGGGGGGCCGGAGAGACCCAGTACTTC. Encoded protein: CASSQGTSGGAGETQYF.

This rearrangement joins TRBV5-1 to TRBJ1-2; weak D call: TRBD1 (5 bases). Trimming took off 2 bases at V and 3 bases at J, with 11 bases between the two ends. The CDR3 loop spans 14 amino acids. Germline loops: CDR1 SGHRS, CDR2 YFSETQ. The CDR3 reads CASSFGAVDYGYTF. The CDR3 region has the DNA TGCGCCAGCAGCTTTGGGGCTGTGGACTATGGCTACACCTTC.

The rearrangement uses TRBV6-1 and TRBJ1-1; 9 bases agree with TRBD1. The V segment lost 4 bases and the J segment 6 bases; nucleotides outside the gene matches: 6. The CDR3 sequence is 14 residues long. The germline V gene encodes CDR1 MNHNS and CDR2 SASEGT. The CDR3 nucleotides are TGTGCCAGCAGTGCCCGACAGGGGGGACCTGAAGCTTTCTTT. Translated: CASSARQGGPEAFF.

The V and J genes are TRBV18 and TRBJ1-1; tentative D call: TRBD1 (5 bases). V lost 3 bases to trimming and J lost 1 base, with 12 bases between them. The germline V gene encodes CDR1 KGHSH and CDR2 LQKENI. The CDR3 contains 15 residues. CDR3 nucleotide sequence: TGTGCCAGCTCACCCTCGGGACCGCGGAACACTGAAGCTTTCTTT. It codes for CASSPSGPRNTEAFF.

J is TRBJ2-7 and V is TRBV20-1; D gene uncertain. The CDR3 spans 11 residues. The ends were cut back, 2 bases at V and 3 bases at J, with 5 bases in the middle. Germline loops: CDR1 DFQATT, CDR2 SNEGSKA (reference sequence). The CDR3: CSARFDYEQYF. The CDR3 nucleotides read TGCAGTGCTAGATTCGACTACGAGCAGTACTTC.

The table lists this clone with a few counts. V gene TRBV11-1 combines with J gene TRBJ1-5; D remains unclear. The CDR3 is 13 amino acids. The V and J ends lost 1 base and 5 bases respectively, with 6 bases between them. CDR1 and CDR2 from the germline V gene are SGHAT and FQDESV (reference sequence). CDR3 bases: TGTGCCAGCAGCTTAGAGGGAGATCAGCCCCAGCATTTT. The encoded protein is CASSLEGDQPQHF.

In the case of this clone: Other nucleotide sequences from this sample produce the same CDR3. The V and J genes are TRBV19 and TRBJ2-3; D uncertain. V gave up 1 base and J gave up 4 bases, with 0 bases separating them. Germline values: CDR1 LNHDA, CDR2 SQIVND (reference sequence). CDR3 size: 11 residues. DNA of the CDR3: TGTGCCAGTAGTATAGCAGATACGCAGTATTTT. This encodes CASSIADTQYF.